The T cell receptor beta chain described here comes from a study of regulatory T cells in long-lasting Graves disease. Study overall: Under 3 months of antithyroid drugs had been taken by newly diagnosed Graves' patients. Findings of the study overall: When disease was persistent, TRBV28, TRBJ1-2 and TRBJ2-5 were the favored segments.

The time point denotes: newly diagnosed GD, antithyroid drugs for less than 3 months. Generation of the TCR library employed RNA extracted from PBMCs. HTBI primers from iRepertoire and Arm-PCR of CDR3 regions yielded the TCR beta libraries. TCRdb processed the multiplex PCR reads anew with MiXCR; each CDR3 protein has one entry. The data show some 250,000 distinct CDR3 sequences, around 19% seen once. The V segment lost 0 bases and the J segment 4 bases; nucleotides outside the gene matches: 11. This CDR3 comprises 17 residues. CDR1 is DFQATT and CDR2 is SNEGSKA in the germline V gene (reference sequence). This clonotype was seen a few times. Its specificity is unknown.

Sequenced here: peripheral blood mononuclear cells (PBMCs), sampled at new diagnosis, from a patient treated with antithyroid drugs. The sequence came from a female donor with Graves disease. The chain links TRBV20-1 to TRBJ2-1, with TRBD2 matching 8 bases. CDR3 protein: CSARDRGGRSGYNEQFF. CDR3 DNA sequence: TGCAGTGCTAGAGATCGGGGGGGGCGTAGCGGATACAATGAGCAGTTCTTC.